This TCR beta chain derives from a study of T-cell reconstitution after alpha-beta-depleted transplantation in children. Study-wide results and limits: Surviving thymic progenitors and recipient T cells were the source of high TCRbeta diversity at day 60 in some patients.

Researchers prepared the TCRbeta library using unique molecular identifiers, the study reports. TCRdb reprocessed the PCR reads via MiXCR and lists one record per CDR3 protein. The profile shows 280,000 or so distinct CDR3 sequences, roughly 11% of them singletons. The germline V gene encodes CDR1 SGHRS and CDR2 YFSETQ. The V gene lost 4 bases and the J gene lost 0 bases, with 16 bases spanning the gap. The CDR3 consists of 16 residues. This clonotype came up many times. Its antigen is still unknown. The clonotype originates from a male patient aged 2-15 years who had a stem cell transplant for chronic granulomatous disease, so the T cells may come from the graft donor. The sample consisted of peripheral blood, taken 180 days after TCRalphabeta/CD19-depleted stem cell transplant. J is TRBJ1-1 and V is TRBV5-1; D gene unclear. The CDR3 is CASSPAGLPMNTEAFF. The DNA of the CDR3 is TGCGCCAGCAGCCCAGCAGGATTGCCAATGAACACTGAAGCTTTCTTT.